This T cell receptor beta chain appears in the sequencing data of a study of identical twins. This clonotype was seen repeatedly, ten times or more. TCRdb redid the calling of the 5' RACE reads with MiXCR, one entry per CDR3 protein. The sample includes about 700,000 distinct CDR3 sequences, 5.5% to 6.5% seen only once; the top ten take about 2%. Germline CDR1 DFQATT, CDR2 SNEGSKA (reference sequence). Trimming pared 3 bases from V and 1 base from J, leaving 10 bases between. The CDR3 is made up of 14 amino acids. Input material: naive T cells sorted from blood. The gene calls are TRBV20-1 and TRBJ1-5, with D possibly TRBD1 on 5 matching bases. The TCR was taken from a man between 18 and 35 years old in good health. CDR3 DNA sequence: TGCAGTGCTAGGGAGGGGTGGAGCAATCAGCCCCAGCATTTT. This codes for CSAREGWSNQPQHF.